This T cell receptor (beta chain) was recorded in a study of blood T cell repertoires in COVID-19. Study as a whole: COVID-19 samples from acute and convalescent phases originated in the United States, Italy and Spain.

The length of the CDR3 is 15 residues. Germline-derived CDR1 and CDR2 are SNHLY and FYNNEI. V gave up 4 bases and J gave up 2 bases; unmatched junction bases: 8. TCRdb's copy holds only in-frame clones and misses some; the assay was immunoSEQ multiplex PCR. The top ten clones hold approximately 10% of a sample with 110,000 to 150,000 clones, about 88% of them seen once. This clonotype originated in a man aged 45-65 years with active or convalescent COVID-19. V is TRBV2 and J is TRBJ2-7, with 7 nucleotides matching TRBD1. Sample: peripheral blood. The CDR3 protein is CASSGMGQLPYEQYF. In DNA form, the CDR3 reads TGTGCCAGCAGTGGGATGGGACAGCTTCCCTACGAGCAGTACTTC. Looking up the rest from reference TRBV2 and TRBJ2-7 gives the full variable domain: EPEVTQTPSHQVTQMGQEVILRCVPISNHLYFYWYRQILGQKVEFLVSFYNNEISEKSEIFDDQFSVERPDGSNFTLKIRSTKLEDSAMYFCASSGMGQLPYEQYFGPGTRLTVT.